The entry below describes one TCR beta chain. Caucasian individuals from Russia who were healthy and aged roughly 6 to 90 acted as donors. Each donor had 7.5 to 10 milliliters of peripheral blood drawn. This sample was included in a study of blood T cells in healthy people across ages. Germline CDR1 and CDR2: MDHEN and SYDVKM. V lost 5 bases to trimming and J lost 1 base; unmatched junction nucleotides: 6. This CDR3 region has 16 residues. A second about 7 to 11 cycle PCR used barcoded and J-beta primers. TCRdb called the 5' RACE reads again in MiXCR, with one record for every CDR3 protein. The sample holds about 800,000 distinct CDR3 sequences, around a quarter seen once. This sample was shared with a second study, whose subject was T cells of mothers and their children. That study adds: The extracted RNA was employed in its entirety for cDNA synthesis, at roughly 1.5 ug per 15 ul. Mother-child pairs who were related displayed a slightly higher overlap than unrelated pairs, a difference that was non-significant.

The receptor comes from a boy aged 10-17 years in good health. The sequenced sample consisted of blood. The rearrangement joins TRBV28 to TRBJ2-5; 11 positions match TRBD2. The CDR3 protein is CASSPQTSGTQETQYF. CDR3 nucleotide sequence: TGTGCCAGCAGTCCCCAGACTAGCGGGACCCAAGAGACCCAGTACTTC.